The clone carrying this T cell receptor beta chain was found a few times. Its antigen remains unidentified. Each of the donors had approximately 10 milliliters of peripheral blood drawn into EDTA-treated Vacutainer tubes. Losses at the gene ends were 3 bases for V and 1 base for J; bases not matched to a gene: 8. This CDR3 has 15 residues. Germline V gene lookup returns CDR1 DFQATT and CDR2 SNEGSKA (reference sequence). Together with a sample-barcoded 5' primer, a J-beta primer mix was included in a second PCR lasting about 7 to 12 cycles. TCRdb re-called the 5' RACE reads through MiXCR, storing one row per CDR3 protein. The data show approximately 800,000 distinct CDR3 sequences, roughly 35% seen once. These data belong to a study of blood T cells in healthy people across ages. The study, taken as a whole, reports: A greater number of naive CD4+ cells and higher diversity distinguished long-lived donors from aged donors. The study found TCR beta diversity correlated strongly with naive T cell percentage.

The sample was blood. This clonotype was obtained from a man aged 18 to 29 in good health. This chain joins TRBV20-1 and TRBJ1-1; 7 nucleotides agree with TRBD1. The CDR3 DNA is TGCAGTGCTAGGATGGGGACAGCCGAGAACACTGAAGCTTTCTTT. This sequence encodes CSARMGTAENTEAFF.